The entry that follows covers one T cell receptor beta chain sequence. A few counts support this clone. The antigen it recognizes is unknown. No base quality information exists; no much larger clone differs at one position. These data belong to a study of blood T cell repertoires in COVID-19 (dated by TCRdb to about 2020). As for the study more broadly: Samples from collaborators originated in the United States, Italy and Spain and spanned both the acute and convalescent phases of COVID-19. The material from the prospective study consisted of cDNA or gDNA derived from T cells, B-cell-depleted T cells, or PBMCs. Deeply sampled blood TCRbeta repertoires from subjects exposed to, actively infected with, or recovered from COVID-19 were included in the dataset. The repertoires were made available in a free public database intended to serve as a resource for research on the immune response to SARS-CoV-2. Samples came from the ongoing ImmuneRACE study (first 160 participants) plus 1,254 subjects from 6 global collaborators. Sample metadata almost always included a de-identified subject ID, COVID-19 status, age in years and sex. Where available, HLA class I and class II types were taken from metadata supplied by the sample provider and were not determined by assay-based typing.

Study-wide conclusions, independent of this receptor: Clinical and demographic metadata were provided uncurated, with the amount varying by source and participant.

CDR3 length: 14 amino acids, cysteine to phenylalanine. The kept DNA is CDR3 alone, 42 bases in frame from the first base. The germline V gene sets CDR1 to MDHEN and CDR2 to SYDVKM. For this chain, trimming is 2 bases at the V end and 8 bases at the J end, and the number of junction bases without a gene match is 4. The collaborating institutions used their own protocols to collect whole blood in K2EDTA tubes. For TCRbeta analysis, collaborators shipped samples as frozen whole blood, isolated PBMCs, or DNA extracted from either of those sample types. TCRbeta CDR3 regions were amplified from genomic DNA by means of the immunoSEQ Assay, a bias-controlled multiplex PCR. On the authors' methods: Nucleated cell counts per sample were estimated from amplification of reference gene primers within the assay. To quantify the absolute abundance of each unique TCRbeta CDR3 rearrangement, sequence reads were collapsed and filtered. Productive Simpson clonality was computed per sample as the square root of Simpson's diversity index over productive rearrangements. TCRdb took this table from immuneACCESS and kept in-frame rearrangements with V and J called. Such tables lack part of the clones; where checked against another copy, unresolved V genes explain under half of the gap, and the rest is unexplained. D and trimming were read from the DNA, whereas the V and J calls and clone size are those reported in that table. This sample comprises approximately 32,000 clones, around 90% of them detected only once. The top ten clonotypes cover less than 30% of the sample.

The material sequenced was peripheral blood. The receptor was isolated from a human donor in a cohort sampled during active COVID-19. The V and J segments used are TRBV28 and TRBJ2-1, and TRBD2 matches 9 of the central bases. The CDR3 corresponds to CASSLGGGADEQFF. The DNA sequence is as follows: TGTGCCAGCAGTTTAGGCGGGGGGGCCGATGAGCAGTTCTTC.